A single sample gave rise to the 2 T cell receptor beta chains below, sequenced in a study of molecular identifiers for immune sequencing clone quantification (dated by TCRdb to between 2017 and 2018). The receptor library was made with PCR. TCRdb records Illumina HiSeq 4000 as the sequencer. TCRdb reworked the public reads: Q25 trimming with fastp, MiXCR clone assembly, productive beta chains retained. Each record represents a unique CDR3 protein, reported with the most common genes and DNA among its rows. The sample yields about 10,000 distinct CDR3 sequences; around 17% were counted once. The top ten constitute around 1.9% of the sample. Input material: naive CD8+ T cells from blood, with Jurkat cell RNA spiked in. In the paper's terms, the cell subset or site label means: FACS-sorted CD8+CD4-CCR7+CD45RA+ naive T cells. These TCRs come from a human donor in good health. Some libraries in this study had Jurkat cell RNA spiked in.

Worth noting for this clonotype: This sequence may be a read error, since a much larger clone differs from it by one base. The gene calls are TRBV5-1 and TRBJ1-1; D gene ambiguous. The CDR3 totals 11 residues. Germline V gene data show CDR1 as SGHRS and CDR2 as YFSETQ. DNA for the CDR3: TGCGCCAGCACGGCGAACACTGTAGCTTTCTTT. Translating gives CASTANTVAFF.

Relative to its sample, this clonotype is medium-sized. V is TRBV4-1 and J is TRBJ2-1, with D possibly being TRBD1 (5 bases). The germline gives CDR1 MGHRA, CDR2 YSYEKL. The ends were cut back, 2 bases at V and 9 bases at J, with 8 bases in the middle. This CDR3 has 12 residues. This CDR3 reads CASSQLQGEQFF. In DNA, the CDR3 is TGCGCCAGCAGCCAACTCCAGGGTGAGCAGTTCTTC.